This TCR beta chain comes out of a study of CD8+ T cells in alopecia areata. Points from the study as a whole: An increase in clonality over normal scalp was evident in lesional scalp, especially alopecia totalis/universalis.

RNA extraction and reverse transcription yielded cDNA as sequencing template. The assay was immunoSEQ multiplex PCR, and TCRdb's table has in-frame clones only and misses some. This table holds about 190,000 clones, more than 55% found once. As for treatment: oral pan-JAK inhibitor, 5-10 mg twice daily. Lesional scalp tissue (obtained by punch biopsy) and peripheral blood were collected from alopecia areata patients. The researchers isolated CD4+ and CD8+ T cells from PBMCs by sorting. As to this clone: The antigen remains unidentified.

The CDR3 length is 12 residues. V gave up 1 base and J gave up 5 bases, with 8 bases separating them. CDR1 SQVTM and CDR2 ANQGSEA come from the germline V gene. This TCR was sampled from a human donor with alopecia areata. The chain links TRBV29-1 to TRBJ1-1; unclear D gene. This material consisted of CD4+ T cells sorted from blood, taken at week 4, from a patient treated with tofacitinib. Here the CDR3 reads CSVEGDRTEAFF. The DNA of the CDR3 is TGCAGCGTTGAAGGGGATAGGACTGAAGCTTTCTTT.